This T cell receptor beta chain was obtained from a study of blood T cell repertoires in COVID-19. The overall study: COVID-19 samples collected from the United States, Italy and Spain covered acute and convalescent phases. In each case, the material was cDNA or gDNA derived from T cells, B-cell-depleted T cells, or PBMCs.

This clone was seen a single time. Per the original methods: The assay estimated nucleated cells by amplifying reference gene primers. Data came from immunoSEQ multiplex PCR; TCRdb stores just in-frame clones and leaves some out. The V and J calls and clone size were taken over from that table, and D and trimming were inferred from the DNA. The table lists approximately 65,000 clones, about 80% of them singletons. Germline values: CDR1 SEHNR, CDR2 FQNEAQ (reference sequence). V was cut by 3 bases and J by 6 bases, with 12 bases left in between. The CDR3 runs 14 residues. The source of this sequence is a human donor in a cohort sampled during active COVID-19. The sequenced sample consisted of peripheral blood. This sequence joins TRBV7-9 and TRBJ2-1; D perhaps matches TRBD2 (5 bases). The CDR3 loop reads CASSFETTLNEQFF. The CDR3 DNA follows: TGTGCCAGCAGCTTCGAGACTACCCTCAATGAGCAGTTCTTC.